The text below deals with one T cell receptor (beta chain). Via MiXCR, TCRdb re-called the RT-PCR reads, giving one row per CDR3 protein. The sample contains about 540,000 distinct CDR3 sequences, 20% to 25% of which appear only once. The sample belongs to a study of response to subunit inactivated influenza vaccine. Looked up from germline, CDR1 is MNHNS and CDR2 is SASEGT. V was clipped by 6 bases and J by 4 bases; unmatched bases: 7. The CDR3 covers 15 residues. These same data were also listed under a study on T cells expressing NK-cell markers. That publication notes: Generation of TCR beta cDNA was performed by 5'RACE template switching incorporating UMIs. It was sorted CD3+CD56-NKG2C+, CD3+CD56+NKG2C- and CD3+CD56+NKG2C+ T cells that provided the TCR beta repertoires.

This TCR was sampled from a man aged 45 to 65 who received an inactivated influenza vaccine. This specimen consisted of CD4+ T cells sorted from PBMCs, obtained 12 days after vaccination. The chain joins TRBV6-1 to TRBJ2-2, with 8 bases lining up with TRBD1. The CDR3 loop reads CASSQTGVGTGELFF. CDR3 DNA sequence: TGTGCCAGCAGCCAGACAGGGGTCGGCACCGGGGAGCTGTTTTTT.